Listed below are T cell receptor beta chains from one sample, sequenced in a study of CD8 T cells in ankylosing spondylitis. In TCRdb, the 5' RACE reads were re-called with MiXCR into one record per CDR3 protein. The sample consists of 290,000 or so distinct CDR3 sequences, around 20% of them appearing once. Sequencing was carried out using blood, either unsorted or a sorted T cell fraction (not recorded which). The receptors were sampled from a female donor with ankylosing spondylitis or in good health (not recorded which). CDR3s include the opening cysteine and the closing phenylalanine or tryptophan. D genes are given only for firm matches. Expanded clones are given a class, and other clones once, few, many or no size at all.

j_call clone_size v_call d_call cdr3_aa cdr3_nt
TRBJ2-7 few TRBV20-1 . CSAQTGTATYEQYF TGCAGTGCTCAGACCGGGACGGCTACCTACGAGCAGTACTTC
TRBJ2-3 few TRBV6-1 . CATAQGGVTDTQYF TGTGCCACCGCCCAGGGGGGAGTAACAGATACGCAGTATTTT
TRBJ1-2 few TRBV7-2 . CASRPQNNYGYTF TGTGCCAGCAGGCCTCAAAATAACTATGGCTACACCTTC
TRBJ2-6 . TRBV6-1 . CASRHLGANVLTF TGTGCCAGCAGGCATCTTGGGGCCAACGTCCTGACTTTC
TRBJ2-2 . TRBV5-4 TRBD1 CASSYETGANTGELFF TGTGCCAGCAGCTATGAGACAGGGGCGAACACCGGGGAGCTGTTTTTT
TRBJ2-1 few TRBV10-3 . CAVDSYNEQFF TGTGCCGTCGACAGCTACAATGAGCAGTTCTTC
TRBJ2-5 few TRBV20-1 . CSARGIEGTQYF TGCAGTGCTAGAGGGATTGAAGGGACCCAGTACTTC
TRBJ2-7 few TRBV7-2 . CASSSRTAYEQYF TGTGCCAGCAGCTCCCGGACAGCCTACGAGCAGTACTTC
TRBJ2-3 . TRBV27 TRBD2 CTSIYGASGDTQYF TGCACCAGCATCTATGGGGCTAGCGGAGATACGCAGTATTTT
TRBJ2-7 . TRBV15 TRBD2 CATSRDHIAGAEQYF TGTGCCACCAGCAGAGATCATATAGCGGGAGCCGAGCAGTACTTC
TRBJ1-6 few TRBV12-3/TRBV12-4 . CASSFQVRGSPLHF TGTGCCAGCAGTTTTCAAGTTAGGGGTTCACCCCTCCACTTT
TRBJ2-2 . TRBV27 . CASSFPGGGELFF TGTGCCAGCAGTTTCCCCGGAGGAGGGGAGCTGTTTTTT
TRBJ2-3 once TRBV5-8 TRBD2 CASRLGLAADTQYF TGTGCCAGCAGACTGGGACTAGCGGCAGATACGCAGTATTTT
TRBJ2-3 few TRBV20-1 . CSGQGTDTQYF TGCAGTGGACAGGGCACAGATACGCAGTATTTT
TRBJ2-7 few TRBV7-3 . CASSPPGLRRYEQYF TGTGCCAGCAGCCCCCCAGGGCTCCGGCGCTACGAGCAGTACTTC
TRBJ2-5 . TRBV5-4 . CASSKPGGQGSGETQYF TGTGCCAGCAGCAAGCCCGGGGGCCAAGGGTCCGGGGAGACCCAGTACTTC
TRBJ2-1 many TRBV7-2 TRBD2 CASSLLSGSSYNEQFF TGTGCCAGCAGCTTACTGAGCGGGAGCTCCTACAATGAGCAGTTCTTC
TRBJ2-5 . TRBV6-2/TRBV6-3 . CASSYPSGRTDQETQYF TGTGCCAGCAGTTACCCCTCCGGCAGGACAGACCAAGAGACCCAGTACTTC
TRBJ2-1 many TRBV12-3/TRBV12-4 TRBD2 CASSLSSGIYPSQFF TGTGCCAGCAGTTTAAGTAGCGGGATCTACCCTTCCCAGTTCTTC
TRBJ2-1 few TRBV4-3 TRBD2 CASSGLANNEQFF TGCGCCAGCAGCGGACTAGCGAATAATGAGCAGTTCTTC
TRBJ1-2 once TRBV5-6 TRBD1 CASSYSLTGGNGYTF TGTGCCAGCAGCTACAGCTTGACAGGGGGGAATGGCTACACCTTC
TRBJ2-1 many TRBV10-3 TRBD2 CATNSGTSGDNEQFF TGTGCCACGAATTCCGGGACTAGCGGGGACAATGAGCAGTTCTTC